The 17 T cell receptor beta chains below were found in one sample sequenced in a study of spatial heterogeneity in lung cancer. MiXCR, applied by TCRdb to the 5' RACE reads, yields one record per CDR3 protein. The repertoire holds about 80,000 distinct CDR3 sequences, with 15% to 25% as singletons. Time point in this sample: sample taken at primary tumor resection. Unsorted tumor, nontumor lung tissue or cryopreserved PBMC supplied the whole RNA. Specimen: PBMCs, collected at surgery. The receptors come from a male donor with early-stage non-small cell lung cancer.

This clonotype was observed a handful of times. The rearrangement joins TRBV7-2 to TRBJ2-7; D may match TRBD1 or TRBD2 (6 bases each). Germline loops: CDR1 SGHTA, CDR2 FQGNSA. CDR3 size: 14 residues. Deletions cut 7 bases from V and 2 bases from J, with 15 bases between. The CDR3: CASTRGGHPYEQYF. In nucleotides, the CDR3 is TGTGCCAGCACCCGTGGGGGGCATCCCTACGAGCAGTACTTC.

Concerning this clonotype itself: Given a much more abundant clone one base away, this may be a read error. The chain employs TRBV29-1 and TRBJ2-5; D might be TRBD1 (6 bases). V lost 5 bases and J lost 1, with 11 bases in between. Germline V gives CDR1 SQVTM, CDR2 ANQGSEA. The length of the CDR3 is 13 residues. The CDR3 DNA reads TGCAGCGTTACAGGGAAAGCCCAAGAGACCCAGTACTTC. Translated: CSVTGKAQETQYF.

Many counts were recorded for this clonotype. The chain joins TRBV5-4 to TRBJ2-1; 10 nucleotides line up with TRBD2. V lost 7 bases, J lost 4 bases, and 11 bases stayed unmatched. The CDR3 length is 16 residues. CDR1 and CDR2 from the germline V gene are SGHNT and YYREEE (reference sequence). CDR3 in amino acids: CASSTPTSGVYNEQFF. DNA of the CDR3: TGTGCCAGCTCTACCCCTACTAGCGGGGTATACAATGAGCAGTTCTTC.

This clonotype has more than one count but fewer than ten. The chain is built from TRBV28 and TRBJ2-1; D might be TRBD2 (7 bases). Trimming left V 7 bases short and J 9 bases short, with 16 bases between. The CDR3 covers 13 residues. Germline assignment: CDR1 MDHEN and CDR2 SYDVKM. The CDR3 DNA sequence: TGTGCCAGCACAAACGGGGGGCTGGGTGAGCAGTTCTTC. This encodes CASTNGGLGEQFF.

This clonotype was recorded a few times. V usage is TRBV6-1 and J usage is TRBJ2-7; D may correspond to TRBD1 or TRBD2 (5 bases each). The CDR3 has 13 residues. CDR1 and CDR2 from the germline V gene are MNHNS and SASEGT. V was trimmed by 5 bases and J by 2 bases, leaving 10 bases between them. The CDR3 nucleotides are TGTGCCAGCAGTAGGGACCGTGCCTACGAGCAGTACTTC. Translating gives CASSRDRAYEQYF.

The gene calls are TRBV6-2 or TRBV6-3 and TRBJ2-5; D gene ambiguous. V dropped 5 bases and J dropped 7 bases, with 8 bases sitting between them. CDR1 is MNHEY, CDR2 SVGEGT, per germline. This CDR3 spans 11 amino acids. CDR3 in DNA: TGTGCCAGCAGTCACGGACCGACCCAGTACTTC. Translation: CASSHGPTQYF.

This clonotype was seen a few times. J is TRBJ1-1 and V is TRBV28, with 7 bases fitting TRBD1. Trimming took 3 bases from V and 3 from J; bases not matched to a gene: 4. This CDR3 region has 14 residues. Germline V lookup: CDR1 MDHEN, CDR2 SYDVKM. The CDR3 DNA reads as TGTGCCAGCAGTTTTCGACAGGGTGACACTGAAGCTTTCTTT. Its translation: CASSFRQGDTEAFF.

This clonotype was seen at least ten times. The V and J genes are TRBV10-3 and TRBJ2-1; D possibly corresponds to TRBD2 (7 bases). The CDR3 totals 14 residues. Trimming took 8 bases from V and 8 from J, leaving 19 bases between them. The germline V gene encodes CDR1 ENHRY and CDR2 SYGVKD. The CDR3, as DNA: TGTGCCATCCGGGGGGACACAGAAGGTTATGAGCAGTTCTTC. This codes for CAIRGDTEGYEQFF.

V is TRBV12-3 or TRBV12-4 and J is TRBJ1-1, with TRBD1 matching over 10 bases. The CDR3 has 15 residues. After removal of 3 bases from V and 5 bases from J, the junction contained 6 bases not matched to a gene. Here the CDR3 reads CASSLGTGAGTEAFF. The CDR3 nucleotides read TGTGCCAGCAGTTTGGGGACAGGGGCGGGAACTGAAGCTTTCTTT.

This clonotype was picked up a small number of times. This chain joins TRBV5-4 and TRBJ1-2, with no clear D. The CDR3 sequence is 14 residues long. The V gene lost 3 bases and the J gene lost 2 bases, with 11 bases spanning the gap. CDR1 is SGHNT, CDR2 YYREEE, per germline (reference sequence). The CDR3 nucleotides read TGTGCCAGCAGCTCCCGGGAAGGGAACTATGGCTACACCTTC. Amino acids: CASSSREGNYGYTF.

This clonotype was observed a handful of times. CDR3 sequence (DNA): TGCAGTGCTAACTTAGCGGGCCAAAGCTCCTACGAGCAGTACTTC. Its protein product is CSANLAGQSSYEQYF. The V gene is TRBV20-1, the J gene TRBJ2-7, with 7 bases matching TRBD2. V was pared by 4 bases and J by 0 bases, with 9 bases of the junction left unmatched. Germline V gives CDR1 DFQATT, CDR2 SNEGSKA (reference sequence). This CDR3 spans 15 amino acids.

The genes are TRBV5-6 and TRBJ2-2, with TRBD1 matching 10 bases. This CDR3 contains 16 residues. V lost 3 bases, J lost 0 bases, and 2 bases stayed unmatched. The germline V gene encodes CDR1 SGHDT and CDR2 YYEEEE. The CDR3 reads CASSYGTGANTGELFF. Written as DNA, the CDR3 is TGTGCCAGCAGCTACGGGACAGGGGCGAACACCGGGGAGCTGTTTTTT.

The chain has TRBV13 and TRBJ2-7, with TRBD2 as a possible D gene (7 bases). Germline CDR1 reads PRHDT; CDR2 reads FYEKMQ (reference sequence). The CDR3 is 15 amino acids. V lost 4 bases and J lost 4, with 17 bases in between. The CDR3 DNA reads as TGTGCCAGCAGCTCAAGGGCGGGGGCGACTTACGAGCAGTACTTC. Its protein product is CASSSRAGATYEQYF.

The chain uses TRBV28 and TRBJ2-7; D perhaps matches TRBD1 (6 bases). The CDR3 extends over 15 amino acids. The V gene lost 5 bases and the J gene lost 4 bases, with 18 bases spanning the gap. The germline gives CDR1 MDHEN, CDR2 SYDVKM. CDR3 DNA sequence: TGTGCCAGCAGTCCATCCGGGACATGGGGATACGAGCAGTACTTC. This translates into CASSPSGTWGYEQYF.

The chain recombines TRBV27 with TRBJ2-3; 11 bases map to TRBD2. V was clipped by 6 bases and J by 2 bases; unmatched bases: 7. CDR3 length: 16 residues. Germline assignment: CDR1 MNHEY and CDR2 SMNVEV (reference sequence). CDR3 residues: CASRLAGGTFTDTQYF. The CDR3, as DNA: TGTGCCAGCAGATTAGCGGGAGGGACCTTCACAGATACGCAGTATTTT.

This clonotype was seen more than once but under ten times. This chain links TRBV28 with TRBJ2-7; tentative D call: TRBD1 (5 bases). V was shortened by 5 bases and J by 0 bases, with 11 bases between the two germline ends. The germline gives CDR1 MDHEN, CDR2 SYDVKM. The CDR3 is 14 amino acids. CDR3 loop: CASSKTVSSYEQYF. The CDR3 bases are TGTGCCAGCAGTAAGACAGTTAGCTCCTACGAGCAGTACTTC.

This clonotype was counted between two and nine times. V gene TRBV27 combines with J gene TRBJ2-7; tentative D call: TRBD1 (6 bases). Germline CDR1 reads MNHEY; CDR2 reads SMNVEV (reference sequence). Trimming took 3 bases from V and 2 from J, leaving 11 bases between them. The CDR3 consists of 14 residues. The CDR3 protein is CASSFAGAAYEQYF. The CDR3 region has the DNA TGTGCCAGCAGTTTCGCAGGGGCGGCCTACGAGCAGTACTTC.